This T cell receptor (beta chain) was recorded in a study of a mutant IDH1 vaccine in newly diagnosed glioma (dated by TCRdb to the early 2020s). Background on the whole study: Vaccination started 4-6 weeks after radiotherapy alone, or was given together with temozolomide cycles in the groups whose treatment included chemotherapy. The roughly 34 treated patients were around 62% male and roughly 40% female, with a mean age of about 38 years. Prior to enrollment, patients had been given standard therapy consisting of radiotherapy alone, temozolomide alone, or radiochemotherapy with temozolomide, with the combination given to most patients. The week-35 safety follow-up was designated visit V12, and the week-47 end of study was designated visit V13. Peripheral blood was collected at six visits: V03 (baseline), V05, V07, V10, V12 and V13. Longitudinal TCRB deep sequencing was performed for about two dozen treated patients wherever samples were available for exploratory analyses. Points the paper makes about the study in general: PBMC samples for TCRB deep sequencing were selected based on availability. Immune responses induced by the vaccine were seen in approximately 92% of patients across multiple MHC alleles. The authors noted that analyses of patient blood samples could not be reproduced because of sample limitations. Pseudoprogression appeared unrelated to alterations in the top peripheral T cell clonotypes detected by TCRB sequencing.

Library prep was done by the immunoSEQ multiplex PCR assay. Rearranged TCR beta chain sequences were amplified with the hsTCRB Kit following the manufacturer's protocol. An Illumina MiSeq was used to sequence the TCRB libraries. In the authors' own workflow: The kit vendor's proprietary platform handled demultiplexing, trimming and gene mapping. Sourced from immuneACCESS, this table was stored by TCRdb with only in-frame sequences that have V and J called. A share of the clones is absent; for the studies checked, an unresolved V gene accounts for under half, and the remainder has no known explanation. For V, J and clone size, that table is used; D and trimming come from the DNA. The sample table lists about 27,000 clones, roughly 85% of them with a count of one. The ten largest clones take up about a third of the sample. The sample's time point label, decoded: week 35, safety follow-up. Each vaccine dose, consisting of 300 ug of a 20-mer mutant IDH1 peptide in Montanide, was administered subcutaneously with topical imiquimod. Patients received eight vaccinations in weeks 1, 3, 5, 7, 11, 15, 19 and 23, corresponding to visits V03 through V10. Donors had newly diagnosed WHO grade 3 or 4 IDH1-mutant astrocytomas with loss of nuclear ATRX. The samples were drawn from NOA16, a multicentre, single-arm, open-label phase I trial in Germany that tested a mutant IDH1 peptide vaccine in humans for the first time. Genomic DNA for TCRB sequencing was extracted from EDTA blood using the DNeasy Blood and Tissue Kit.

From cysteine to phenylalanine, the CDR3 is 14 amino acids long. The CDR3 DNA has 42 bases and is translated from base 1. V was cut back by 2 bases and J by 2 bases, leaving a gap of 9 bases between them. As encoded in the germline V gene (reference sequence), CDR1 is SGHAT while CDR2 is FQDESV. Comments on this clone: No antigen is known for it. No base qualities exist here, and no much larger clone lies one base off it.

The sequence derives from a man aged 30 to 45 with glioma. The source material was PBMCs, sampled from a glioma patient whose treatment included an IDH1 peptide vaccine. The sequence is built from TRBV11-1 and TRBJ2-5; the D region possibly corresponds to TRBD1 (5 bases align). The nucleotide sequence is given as TGTGCCAGCAGCTTATATGGACAACAAGAGACCCAGTACTTC. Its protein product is CASSLYGQQETQYF.